These 15 T cell receptor beta chains came from one sample sequenced in a study of blood T cell repertoires in COVID-19. The method was immunoSEQ multiplex PCR; TCRdb's version includes in-frame clones alone and lacks a portion of them. This table has 84,000 or so clones, around 80% appearing once. Sequenced material: peripheral blood. All receptors derive from a human donor in a cohort sampled during active COVID-19.

The chain employs TRBV13 and TRBJ1-2; D ambiguous. The CDR3 length is 13 residues. The germline V gene has CDR1 PRHDT and CDR2 FYEKMQ (reference sequence). V lost 6 bases to trimming and J lost 8 bases, with 16 bases between them. The chain's CDR3 is CASRGRGSGGYTF. The CDR3 coding sequence is TGTGCCAGCAGAGGTAGAGGCTCCGGGGGCTACACCTTC. Full variable domain (missing parts from reference TRBV13 and TRBJ1-2): AAGVIQSPRHLIKEKRETATLKCYPIPRHDTVYWYQQGPGQDPQFLISFYEKMQSDKGSIPDRFSAQQFSDYHSELNMSSLELGDSALYFCASRGRGSGGYTFGSGTRLTVV.

This clone was observed once. The chain couples TRBV19 to TRBJ2-1; 7 bases are shared with TRBD1. This CDR3 spans 13 amino acids. From germline, CDR1 is LNHDA and CDR2 SQIVND (reference sequence). Germline trimming cut 10 bases from V and 6 bases from J; bases unmatched to any gene: 9. In nucleotides, the CDR3 is TGTGCCATTGGACAGGTCCCTCGCAATGAGCAGTTCTTC. This gives the protein CAIGQVPRNEQFF.

The V gene is TRBV27, the J gene TRBJ1-4, with TRBD1 identical over 10 bases. CDR3 length equals 13 residues. Trimming at V came to 8 bases and at J to 7 bases, leaving 4 bases not matched to a gene. Per the germline V gene, CDR1 is MNHEY and CDR2 is SMNVEV (reference sequence). The CDR3 nucleotides read TGTGCCAGCGGGACAGGGGTTCTTGAAAAACTGTTTTTT. This sequence encodes CASGTGVLEKLFF.

This chain connects TRBV6-4 to TRBJ2-1, with 13 bases lining up with TRBD2. CDR1 is MRHNA, CDR2 SNTAGT, per germline. Unmatched junction bases numbered 5, after V lost 9 bases and J lost 0 bases. The CDR3 sequence is 16 residues long. CDR3 DNA: TGTGCCAGTGCCAGGACTAGCGGGAGCTCCTACAATGAGCAGTTCTTC. Its translation is CASARTSGSSYNEQFF.

The sample holds one count of this clone. The J gene is TRBJ2-7, the V gene TRBV6-5; D is undetermined. V was pared by 0 bases and J by 0 bases, with 6 bases between. The CDR3 runs 14 residues. CDR1 MNHEY and CDR2 SVGAGI come from the germline V gene. CDR3 protein: CASSYSASSYEQYF. Written as DNA, the CDR3 is TGTGCCAGCAGTTACTCCGCCAGCTCCTACGAGCAGTACTTC.

The J gene is TRBJ1-1, the V gene TRBV5-1; tentatively, D is TRBD1 (6 bases). The CDR3 has 15 residues. Trimming shortened V by 4 bases and J by 1 base, and 14 bases separated the two germline ends. CDR1 is SGHRS and CDR2 is YFSETQ in the germline V gene. The CDR3 DNA reads TGCGCCAGCAGCGAGGCCGGGACACCGAACACTGAAGCTTTCTTT. Protein: CASSEAGTPNTEAFF.

The chain links TRBV29-1 to TRBJ1-2, with a possible D match to TRBD1 (6 bases). This CDR3 is built from 14 residues. Deletions cut 2 bases from V and 3 bases from J, with 13 bases between. The germline gives CDR1 SQVTM, CDR2 ANQGSEA. CDR3 protein: CSVELRGQDYGYTF. The CDR3 DNA follows: TGCAGCGTTGAATTGCGGGGGCAGGACTATGGCTACACCTTC.

The chain is built from TRBV24-1 and TRBJ2-3; 7 bases are shared with TRBD2. CDR3 length equals 17 residues. Trimming cost V 4 bases and J 1 base; bases outside gene matches: 10. Germline CDR1 is KGHDR and CDR2 is SFDVKD. DNA of the CDR3: TGTGCCACCAGTGAGCCGTCAGCGGGGTCGGGCACAGATACGCAGTATTTT. This translates into CATSEPSAGSGTDTQYF.

The rearrangement links TRBV30 to TRBJ1-1, with 9 bases aligning to TRBD1. With V trimmed by 0 bases and J by 10 bases, 12 bases remained unmatched. The V gene's germline CDR1 is GTSNPN and CDR2 SVGIG (reference sequence). This CDR3 spans 15 amino acids. CDR3 DNA: TGTGCCTGGAGTGTATGGGGGACAGGGACAGTGAGAGCTTTCTTT. Translating it yields CAWSVWGTGTVRAFF.

The V and J genes are TRBV5-4 and TRBJ1-2; D might be TRBD1 (6 bases). Trimming took 3 bases from V and 3 from J, leaving 12 bases between them. This CDR3 is 14 amino acids long. The germline CDR1 and CDR2 sequences are SGHNT and YYREEE (reference sequence). Here the CDR3 reads CASSSLQGYYGYTF. The CDR3 nucleotides read TGTGCCAGCAGCTCGTTACAGGGATACTATGGCTACACCTTC.

This chain uses TRBV6-5 with TRBJ1-5, with TRBD1 identical over 8 bases. J lost 6 bases, V lost 6 bases, and 7 bases had no gene match. This CDR3 has 14 residues. Per germline, CDR1 MNHEY and CDR2 SVGAGI. The CDR3 is CASRPPDRGQPQHF. The CDR3 DNA reads as TGTGCCAGCAGACCACCAGACAGGGGTCAGCCCCAGCATTTT.

The chain uses TRBV28 and TRBJ2-5; 10 nucleotides align to TRBD2. Trimming cost V 6 bases and J 2 bases; bases outside gene matches: 15. Per the germline V gene, CDR1 is MDHEN and CDR2 is SYDVKM. This CDR3 has 18 amino acids. CDR3 amino acids: CASSPYRGSGRNQETQYF. CDR3 nucleotide sequence: TGTGCCAGCAGCCCCTACAGGGGTAGCGGGAGGAATCAAGAGACCCAGTACTTC.

This chain joins TRBV9 and TRBJ1-6; D unclear. The CDR3 extends over 14 amino acids. Germline V gene lookup returns CDR1 SGDLS and CDR2 YYNGEE. Trimming stripped 0 bases from V and 8 bases from J, with 9 bases between. The CDR3 loop reads CASSVGGFDSPLHF. The DNA of the CDR3 is TGTGCCAGCAGCGTAGGAGGGTTCGATTCACCCCTCCACTTT.

Written as DNA, the CDR3 is TGCGCCAGCAGTCAGGCACAGAGGGCAGCTAGGGTATGGTACGAGCAGTACTTC. It translates to CASSQAQRAARVWYEQYF. The V call is TRBV23-1, the J call TRBJ2-7; tentatively, D is TRBD2 (5 bases). TRBV23-1 is annotated as an ORF whose role is uncertain. V was cut by 3 bases and J by 4 bases, with 25 bases left in between. The length of the CDR3 is 18 residues.

The chain employs TRBV7-3 and TRBJ1-3, with TRBD1 matching over 7 bases. The V and J ends lost 4 bases and 3 bases, in that order; junction bases with no gene match: 9. CDR3 length: 16 amino acids. Germline CDR1 reads SGHTA; CDR2 reads FQGTGA. Here the CDR3 DNA reads TGTGCCAGCAGCTCTAAGGGGGCTCTCGATGGAAACACCATATATTTT. Its translation: CASSSKGALDGNTIYF.